What follows describes a single T cell receptor beta chain. The trim removed 6 bases at V and 2 bases at J, leaving 10 bases unmatched. Germline loops: CDR1 MDHEN, CDR2 SYDVKM. CDR3 length: 16 residues. The authors' processing: The authors estimated nucleated cell counts from reference gene primer amplification. Repertoires were generated with immunoSEQ multiplex PCR, while TCRdb's copy carries only in-frame clones and drops some. The DNA was the basis for D and trimming; V, J and clone size are from that table. Here the sample spans about 240,000 clones, around 86% being singletons. This sample was taken from a study of blood T cell repertoires in COVID-19. Study summary: Material from acute and convalescent COVID-19 was sourced from the United States, Italy and Spain. Nucleic acid was either cDNA or gDNA, and it came from T cells, B-cell-depleted T cells, or PBMCs.

Participants spanned ages about 18 to 90 years and resided in roughly 22 US areas. Sequenced material: PBMCs or T cells enriched from blood (not recorded which). The TCR was taken from a woman in her thirties or forties with acute COVID-19. This chain links TRBV28 with TRBJ2-3; 8 nucleotides align to TRBD2. The CDR3 DNA reads as TGTGCCAGCAGCCGGATAGCGGGACCCGACACAGATACGCAGTATTTT. Protein product: CASSRIAGPDTDTQYF. The full variable domain, in which reference TRBV28 and TRBJ2-3 provide the parts outside the CDR3, is DVKVTQSSRYLVKRTGEKVFLECVQDMDHENMFWYRQDPGLGLRLIYFSYDVKMKEKGDIPEGYSVSREKKERFSLILESASTNQTSMYLCASSRIAGPDTDTQYFGPGTRLTVL.